This T cell receptor (beta chain) originates from a study of graft-versus-host responses after intestinal transplantation. About the study: Anti-thymocyte globulin induction was given to all recipients, followed by tacrolimus and steroids for approximately three years.

Points from the study as a whole: Graft-donor T cell macrochimerism in patients accompanied high graft-versus-host to host-versus-graft clonal ratios in allografts. Maximum circulating GvH clone levels tracked with early post-transplant HvG decreases. In recipient marrow, GvH clones were found, and some appeared first in ileum or blood.

The CDR3 runs 15 residues. V shed 4 bases and J shed 4 bases, with 17 bases lying between them. The germline CDR1 and CDR2 sequences are SGHKS and YYEKEE (reference sequence). This table comes from immunoSEQ multiplex PCR, and its TCRdb copy is limited to in-frame clones, with some not included. The sample consists of 100,000 or so clones, 87% of them appearing once. Comments on this clone: The antigen is not known.

The sequence was collected from a human donor who was the organ donor for an intestinal transplant. The V call is TRBV5-5, the J call TRBJ2-5, with a weak D call TRBD1 (6 bases). The source material was unstimulated CD4+ T cells sorted from spleen or lymph node cells, sampled before transplant. The CDR3 loop reads CASSTGQFGAETQYF. The DNA for the CDR3 is TGTGCCAGCAGCACCGGACAGTTCGGGGCAGAGACCCAGTACTTC.